This T cell receptor beta chain emerged from a study of blood T cell repertoires in COVID-19. Trimming removed 4 bases from V and 6 bases from J; junction bases left unmatched: 3. The germline V gene encodes CDR1 MNHEY and CDR2 SVGAGI. CDR3 length: 13 residues. Sequencing used immunoSEQ multiplex PCR; TCRdb keeps in-frame clones, though not all of them. The table records tens of thousands of clones, about three quarters of them present only once. This clone has only one observation. The rearrangement joins TRBV6-5 to TRBJ1-2; 9 bases match TRBD1. Sample: peripheral blood. The clonotype originates from a woman in her 70s with acute or convalescent COVID-19. CDR3 coding DNA: TGTGCCAGCAGTTCTGGACAGGGGCATGGCTACACCTTC. This sequence encodes CASSSGQGHGYTF.